The 29 T cell receptor beta chains below were found in one sample sequenced in a study of T cell responses to AZD1222 COVID-19 vaccine. TCRdb keeps only in-frame clones here, not all; method: immunoSEQ multiplex PCR. The data contain roughly 120,000 clones, around 85% of them seen just once; the ten biggest clones take up about 4.4%. The input for sequencing was peripheral blood, taken 28 days after the second AZD1222 dose. These receptors all come from an adult who received the AZD1222 COVID-19 vaccine.

This sequence joins TRBV7-9 and TRBJ1-5; no definite D call. Germline V CDR1 and CDR2: SEHNR, FQNEAQ (reference sequence). V was clipped by 1 base and J by 3 bases, with 7 bases between them. The CDR3 is 14 residues long. For the CDR3, the DNA is TGTGCCAGCAGCTTAGGGGGTTACAATCAGCCCCAGCATTTT. Its protein is CASSLGGYNQPQHF.

The V gene is TRBV25-1, the J gene TRBJ2-6; no firm D call. Between the trimmed V and J ends, which lost 1 base and 0 bases, there was a span of 13 bases. This CDR3 has 18 residues. The germline CDR1 and CDR2 sequences are MGHDK and SYGVNS. CDR3 bases: TGTGCCAGCAGTGAATTTCGCGCGTCCTTCTCTGGGGCCAACGTCCTGACTTTC. Protein sequence: CASSEFRASFSGANVLTF.

To note about this clone: This same CDR3 is encoded by further DNA sequences in the sample. The rearrangement links TRBV30 to TRBJ1-5; TRBD1 agrees at 7 bases. This CDR3 is built from 13 residues. Germline assignment: CDR1 GTSNPN and CDR2 SVGIG (reference sequence). After removal of 1 base from V and 5 bases from J, the junction contained 2 bases not matched to a gene. Written as DNA, the CDR3 is TGTGCCTGGAGTGGGACAGGAGATCAGCCCCAGCATTTT. It codes for CAWSGTGDQPQHF.

This chain connects TRBV28 to TRBJ2-2; either TRBD1 or TRBD2 may supply D (5 bases each). Trimming cost V 6 bases and J 4 bases, with 12 bases left between them. The germline gives CDR1 MDHEN, CDR2 SYDVKM. CDR3 size: 14 residues. CDR3 residues: CASSEGQFTGELFF. The CDR3 region has the DNA TGTGCCAGCAGCGAGGGGCAGTTCACCGGGGAGCTGTTTTTT.

V is TRBV5-1 and J is TRBJ1-2; no definite D call. This CDR3 comprises 14 residues. Trimming took 5 bases from V and 2 from J, leaving 13 bases between them. CDR1 is SGHRS and CDR2 is YFSETQ in the germline V gene. CDR3 amino acids: CASSSMTYNYGYTF. The CDR3 nucleotides read TGCGCCAGCAGTTCGATGACTTACAACTATGGCTACACCTTC.

V is TRBV9 and J is TRBJ2-1, with D unresolved. This CDR3 has 16 residues. V was cut by 1 base and J by 9 bases, with 20 bases left in between. Germline CDR1 and CDR2: SGDLS and YYNGEE. The CDR3 nucleotides are TGTGCCAGCAGCGTAACGGCAGACCCTCTCTTTGGTGAGCAGTTCTTC. Protein sequence: CASSVTADPLFGEQFF. Filled out from reference TRBV9 and TRBJ2-1, the complete variable domain reads DSGVTQTPKHLITATGQRVTLRCSPRSGDLSVYWYQQSLDQGLQFLIQYYNGEERAKGNILERFSAQQFPDLHSELNLSSLELGDSALYFCASSVTADPLFGEQFFGPGTRLTVL.

This chain connects TRBV29-1 to TRBJ1-1; D ambiguous. The CDR3 spans 16 residues. Germline CDR1 SQVTM, CDR2 ANQGSEA. V was clipped by 8 bases and J by 2 bases, with 24 bases between them. CDR3 loop: CSLTGLASERNTEAFF. CDR3 in DNA: TGCAGCCTTACGGGGTTGGCATCAGAAAGAAACACTGAAGCTTTCTTT. The whole variable domain, remainder taken from reference TRBV29-1 and TRBJ1-1, is SAVISQKPSRDICQRGTSLTIQCQVDSQVTMMFWYRQQPGQSLTLIATANQGSEATYESGFVIDKFPISRPNLTFSTLTVSNMSPEDSSIYLCSLTGLASERNTEAFFGQGTRLTVV.

A few counts support this clone. The chain carries TRBV5-4 and TRBJ1-1, with D possibly being TRBD1 (5 bases). V shed 4 bases and J shed 2 bases, with 21 bases lying between them. This CDR3 region has 17 residues. Germline CDR1 SGHNT, CDR2 YYREEE (reference sequence). The CDR3 loop is CASSLPPAGSINTEAFF. Here the CDR3 DNA reads TGTGCCAGCAGCCTGCCCCCTGCAGGGTCGATAAACACTGAAGCTTTCTTT. The variable domain in full, completed from reference TRBV5-4 and TRBJ1-1, reads ETGVTQSPTHLIKTRGQQVTLRCSSQSGHNTVSWYQQALGQGPQFIFQYYREEENGRGNFPPRFSGLQFPNYSSELNVNALELDDSALYLCASSLPPAGSINTEAFFGQGTRLTVV.

The V gene is TRBV7-6, the J gene TRBJ2-2; D gene uncertain. V lost 5 bases, J lost 3 bases, and 10 bases lay in between. This CDR3 has 14 residues. Germline V lookup: CDR1 SGHVS, CDR2 FNYEAQ. CDR3 bases: TGTGCCAGCAGCGACCGGCTGGACACCGGGGAGCTGTTTTTT. Its translation is CASSDRLDTGELFF.

The V and J genes are TRBV6-2 or TRBV6-3 and TRBJ1-2; D ambiguous. Trimming shortened V by 3 bases and J by 4 bases, and 15 bases separated the two germline ends. The CDR3 is 15 residues long. Germline CDR1 MNHEY, CDR2 SVGEGT. CDR3 protein: CASSYGKGQGYGYTF. The CDR3 nucleotides are TGTGCCAGCAGTTATGGTAAAGGCCAAGGCTATGGCTACACCTTC.

The J gene is TRBJ1-6, the V gene TRBV9; TRBD1 aligns across 9 bases. Germline CDR1 SGDLS, CDR2 YYNGEE. This CDR3 is built from 14 residues. V dropped 4 bases and J dropped 8; count of bases not matched to a gene: 4. Here the CDR3 DNA reads TGTGCCAGCAGCCCCCGGGACAGGGATTCACCCCTCCACTTT. Its protein product is CASSPRDRDSPLHF.

The sample holds many counts of this clone. The V and J genes are TRBV19 and TRBJ1-2; D might be TRBD1 (6 bases). This CDR3 has 14 amino acids. Per the germline V gene, CDR1 is LNHDA and CDR2 is SQIVND (reference sequence). V lost 5 bases and J 3 bases, leaving 13 bases between the germline ends. The CDR3 DNA reads as TGTGCCAGTAGTTCCAGGGGACTCTACTATGGCTACACCTTC. Protein product: CASSSRGLYYGYTF.

This chain joins TRBV5-1 and TRBJ2-5; 10 bases line up with TRBD2. Germline-derived CDR1 and CDR2 are SGHRS and YFSETQ. V lost 4 bases and J lost 2; bases outside the gene matches: 5. This CDR3 spans 15 amino acids. The CDR3: CASSTGLAVQETQYF. CDR3 DNA sequence: TGCGCCAGCAGCACCGGACTAGCGGTTCAAGAGACCCAGTACTTC.

The CDR3 bases are TGTGCCAGCGGGACAGTCGATTCACCCCTCCACTTT. It specifies CASGTVDSPLHF. The chain has TRBV5-3 and TRBJ1-6, with 7 bases identical to TRBD1. TRBV5-3 is recorded as an ORF, its role being uncertain. The CDR3 loop spans 12 amino acids. Trimming removed 8 bases from V and 8 bases from J; junction bases left unmatched: 4.

The V call is TRBV5-1, the J call TRBJ2-7; D possibly corresponds to TRBD1 (6 bases). Germline CDR1 and CDR2: SGHRS and YFSETQ. The CDR3 extends over 15 amino acids. V was cut by 1 base and J by 4 bases, with 15 bases left in between. The CDR3 protein is CASSLSWGREYEQYF. In DNA, the CDR3 is TGCGCCAGCAGCTTGAGTTGGGGGCGAGAATACGAGCAGTACTTC.

The chain joins TRBV7-9 to TRBJ1-1; the D is unclear. V was cut by 2 bases and J by 1 base, with 8 bases left in between. Germline values: CDR1 SEHNR, CDR2 FQNEAQ (reference sequence). This CDR3 is built from 14 residues. The CDR3 region is CASSLNRENTEAFF. The CDR3 DNA sequence: TGTGCCAGCAGCTTAAACAGAGAGAACACTGAAGCTTTCTTT.

V usage is TRBV5-6 and J usage is TRBJ1-2; TRBD1 matches 9 bases. With 4 bases clipped from V and 3 bases from J, the junction kept 7 bases outside the gene matches. CDR3 length equals 15 residues. The V gene's germline CDR1 is SGHDT and CDR2 YYEEEE. The CDR3 nucleotides are TGTGCCAGCAGCCTAAGGGACAGGGATTACTATGGCTACACCTTC. Protein: CASSLRDRDYYGYTF. The full variable domain, its missing parts supplied by reference TRBV5-6 and TRBJ1-2, is DAGVTQSPTHLIKTRGQQVTLRCSPKSGHDTVSWYQQALGQGPQFIFQYYEEEERQRGNFPDRFSGHQFPNYSSELNVNALLLGDSALYLCASSLRDRDYYGYTFGSGTRLTVV.

The rearrangement uses TRBV5-1 and TRBJ2-1, with D tentatively TRBD1 (6 bases). The V end was cut by 7 bases, the J end by 5 bases, with 16 bases between. CDR1 and CDR2 from the germline V gene are SGHRS and YFSETQ. The CDR3 sequence is 14 residues long. In DNA form, the CDR3 reads TGCGCCAGCCTAGGGGGTTTGGACGACAATGAGCAGTTCTTC. Protein: CASLGGLDDNEQFF.

The chain employs TRBV6-5 and TRBJ2-2, with 7 bases aligning to TRBD2. The V gene's germline CDR1 is MNHEY and CDR2 SVGAGI. The CDR3 totals 15 residues. V shed 5 bases and J 4 bases; nucleotides not matched to a gene: 7. The CDR3 sequence: CASSTTSSFTGELFF. The CDR3 DNA is TGTGCCAGCAGTACGACTAGCTCCTTCACCGGGGAGCTGTTTTTT.

The rearrangement links TRBV5-1 to TRBJ2-1; 8 nucleotides line up with TRBD2. The ends lost 0 bases at V and 7 bases at J; junction bases unmatched: 18. The CDR3 contains 19 residues. CDR1 is SGHRS, CDR2 YFSETQ, per germline. The CDR3 spells CASSLVPFISGGADNEQFF. The CDR3 DNA sequence: TGCGCCAGCAGCTTGGTCCCGTTTATCTCGGGGGGGGCCGATAATGAGCAGTTCTTC.

This clone was counted ten times or more. The chain recombines TRBV5-1 with TRBJ2-5; a possible D gene is TRBD2 (6 bases). Looked up from germline, CDR1 is SGHRS and CDR2 is YFSETQ. The CDR3 has 14 amino acids. The V end was cut by 4 bases, the J end by 3 bases, with 13 bases between. The CDR3 protein is CASSPVGGKETQYF. DNA for the CDR3: TGCGCCAGCAGCCCGGTCGGGGGTAAAGAGACCCAGTACTTC.

The rearrangement uses TRBV5-5 and TRBJ1-1, with D possibly TRBD1 on 5 matching bases. This CDR3 contains 14 residues. Trimming shortened V by 4 bases and J by 0 bases, and 10 bases separated the two germline ends. Germline loops: CDR1 SGHKS, CDR2 YYEKEE (reference sequence). CDR3 in amino acids: CASSRQSLNTEAFF. In DNA, the CDR3 is TGTGCCAGCAGCCGACAGAGCCTGAACACTGAAGCTTTCTTT. The complete variable domain, with remaining parts taken from reference TRBV5-5 and TRBJ1-1, reads DAGVTQSPTHLIKTRGQQVTLRCSPISGHKSVSWYQQVLGQGPQFIFQYYEKEERGRGNFPDRFSARQFPNYSSELNVNALLLGDSALYLCASSRQSLNTEAFFGQGTRLTVV.

The chain has TRBV5-6 and TRBJ2-7; 7 bases are a match to TRBD1. The ends lost 0 bases at V and 0 bases at J; junction bases unmatched: 6. The germline CDR1 and CDR2 sequences are SGHDT and YYEEEE. This CDR3 is built from 16 residues. CDR3 amino acids: CASSLVGQAHSYEQYF. The CDR3 DNA reads as TGTGCCAGCAGCTTGGTTGGACAGGCCCACTCCTACGAGCAGTACTTC.

V is TRBV5-1 and J is TRBJ2-1, with TRBD1 as a possible D gene (7 bases). This CDR3 comprises 15 residues. V shed 0 bases and J shed 7 bases, with 14 bases lying between them. Looked up from germline, CDR1 is SGHRS and CDR2 is YFSETQ. For the CDR3, the DNA is TGCGCCAGCAGCTTGGAGGGAGGACAGGTAAATGAGCAGTTCTTC. Its protein is CASSLEGGQVNEQFF.

This chain links TRBV14 with TRBJ1-2; possibly TRBD1 for D (6 bases). Germline loops: CDR1 SGHDN, CDR2 FVKESK. The V end was cut by 0 bases, the J end by 3 bases, with 11 bases between. This CDR3 region has 15 residues. DNA of the CDR3: TGTGCCAGCAGCCAAGAAGGGGGAGGATACTATGGCTACACCTTC. This codes for CASSQEGGGYYGYTF.

V gene TRBV28 combines with J gene TRBJ1-5; 8 bases are shared with TRBD1. Germline V gives CDR1 MDHEN, CDR2 SYDVKM. This CDR3 spans 13 amino acids. The trim removed 8 bases at V and 7 bases at J, leaving 7 bases unmatched. The CDR3 DNA reads TGTGCCAGCGCAACAGGGGGGTACCAGCCCCAGCATTTT. Translation gives CASATGGYQPQHF.

The chain has TRBV24-1 and TRBJ1-5, with 11 bases identical to TRBD1. The V gene end was trimmed by 4 bases and the J gene end by 6 bases; junction bases not matched to a gene: 10. CDR3 length: 17 amino acids. The germline gives CDR1 KGHDR, CDR2 SFDVKD. CDR3 nucleotide sequence: TGTGCCACCAGTGAAGGGACAGGGGGGCCCCCGGGTCAGCCCCAGCATTTT. Its translation: CATSEGTGGPPGQPQHF.

The chain has TRBV7-9 and TRBJ2-7, with D hard to call. The CDR3 is made up of 18 amino acids. V dropped 6 bases and J dropped 9 bases, with 33 bases sitting between them. Germline CDR1 is SEHNR and CDR2 is FQNEAQ (reference sequence). DNA of the CDR3: TGTGCCAGCAGTCCCCGGAATTCTGCGCGTCCCGACCAAAAGGGGCAGTACTTC. Translating it yields CASSPRNSARPDQKGQYF.

This chain connects TRBV28 to TRBJ2-7; a possible D gene is TRBD1 (6 bases). This CDR3 spans 16 amino acids. The V end was cut by 5 bases, the J end by 5 bases, with 22 bases between. CDR1 is MDHEN, CDR2 SYDVKM, per germline. The CDR3 sequence is CASSGMSIRGSDEQYF. The DNA of the CDR3 is TGTGCCAGCAGTGGGATGAGTATCAGGGGCAGCGACGAGCAGTACTTC. Drawing the rest from reference TRBV28 and TRBJ2-7, the complete variable domain is DVKVTQSSRYLVKRTGEKVFLECVQDMDHENMFWYRQDPGLGLRLIYFSYDVKMKEKGDIPEGYSVSREKKERFSLILESASTNQTSMYLCASSGMSIRGSDEQYFGPGTRLTVT.